These 24 T cell receptor beta chains originate from one sample sequenced in a study of blood T cell repertoires in COVID-19. Sequenced by immunoSEQ multiplex PCR; TCRdb stores in-frame clones only, minus some. In the table there are almost 300,000 clones, over 85% of which are singletons. Material: peripheral blood. The receptors shown here come from a woman in her 30s with COVID-19, enrolled during active disease.

The chain uses TRBV11-2 and TRBJ2-6, with D uncertain. Trimming pared 3 bases from V and 0 bases from J, leaving 12 bases between. CDR1 and CDR2 from the germline V gene are SGHAT and FQNNGV. The CDR3 consists of 17 residues. The CDR3 DNA follows: TGTGCCAGCAGCTTGCTACTTCCTAGCTCTGGGGCCAACGTCCTGACTTTC. Translating gives CASSLLLPSSGANVLTF.

The gene calls are TRBV27 and TRBJ1-4; D may be TRBD1 (6 bases). There are 15 residues in the CDR3. V lost 2 bases, J lost 8 bases, and 15 bases lay in between. CDR1 is MNHEY, CDR2 SMNVEV, per germline (reference sequence). The CDR3 loop reads CASSLGTGQYEKLFF. The CDR3 nucleotides are TGTGCCAGCAGTTTAGGGACCGGACAGTACGAAAAACTGTTTTTT.

The genes are TRBV7-9 and TRBJ1-2; D gene ambiguous. V was pared by 1 base and J by 11 bases, with 14 bases between. The CDR3 covers 13 residues. Germline-derived CDR1 and CDR2 are SEHNR and FQNEAQ (reference sequence). CDR3 region: CASSLGALRGYTF. In DNA form, the CDR3 reads TGTGCCAGCAGCTTAGGGGCGTTGAGAGGGTACACCTTC.

The chain links TRBV3-1 (or the pseudogene TRBV3-2) to TRBJ2-1; TRBD2 matches at 10 bases. The CDR3 is made up of 14 amino acids. The V gene's germline CDR1 is LGHDT and CDR2 YNNKEL (reference sequence). The J segment lost 5 bases and the V segment lost 6 bases, leaving 4 bases of the junction unmatched. The CDR3 region is CASRSGGGNNEQFF. In DNA, the CDR3 is TGTGCCAGCAGGAGCGGGGGGGGAAACAATGAGCAGTTCTTC.

The chain links TRBV18 to TRBJ2-6; 8 positions agree with TRBD1. The CDR3 consists of 18 residues. Per germline, CDR1 KGHSH and CDR2 LQKENI. Trimming removed 5 bases from V and 2 bases from J; junction bases left unmatched: 11. The chain's CDR3 is CASSWLTGEVAGANVLTF. The CDR3 DNA sequence: TGTGCCAGCTCATGGCTGACAGGGGAAGTGGCTGGGGCCAACGTCCTGACTTTC.

The V call is TRBV18, the J call TRBJ2-1, with D maybe TRBD2 (6 bases). Between the trimmed V and J ends, which lost 5 bases and 6 bases, there was a span of 14 bases. CDR1 is KGHSH, CDR2 LQKENI, per germline. CDR3 length: 14 residues. In DNA, the CDR3 is TGTGCCAGCTCAAGAAACGGGGGTTTCAATGAGCAGTTCTTC. This gives the protein CASSRNGGFNEQFF.

The J gene is TRBJ2-1, the V gene TRBV28; the D gene is possibly TRBD2 (6 bases). The V end lost 11 bases, the J end lost 6 bases, and 20 bases lay between the germline ends. CDR1 is MDHEN, CDR2 SYDVKM, per germline. This CDR3 has 14 amino acids. CDR3 amino acids: CAGGRPGMVNEQFF. The DNA of the CDR3 is TGTGCCGGGGGGAGACCTGGGATGGTCAATGAGCAGTTCTTC.

The chain joins TRBV11-2 to TRBJ2-1; maybe TRBD1 (6 bases). CDR1 SGHAT and CDR2 FQNNGV come from the germline V gene. Trimming stripped 5 bases from V and 0 bases from J, with 17 bases between. CDR3 length: 17 residues. CDR3 protein: CASSPSGASSSYNEQFF. The CDR3 nucleotides read TGTGCCAGCAGCCCTTCAGGGGCATCCAGCTCCTACAATGAGCAGTTCTTC. Looking up the rest from reference TRBV11-2 and TRBJ2-1 gives the full variable domain: EAGVAQSPRYKIIEKRQSVAFWCNPISGHATLYWYQQILGQGPKLLIQFQNNGVVDDSQLPKDRFSAERLKGVDSTLKIQPAKLEDSAVYLCASSPSGASSSYNEQFFGPGTRLTVL.

In its sample, this clone was seen once. As DNA, the CDR3 is TGCGCCAGCAGACCGGACAGGGCGAACACCGGGGAGCTGTTTTTT. Residues: CASRPDRANTGELFF. This chain connects TRBV5-1 to TRBJ2-2; TRBD1 matches 8 bases. The V and J ends lost 5 bases and 0 bases, in that order; junction bases with no gene match: 3. Germline V gene lookup returns CDR1 SGHRS and CDR2 YFSETQ. The CDR3 length is 15 residues.

The gene calls are TRBV7-9 and TRBJ2-3; D is undetermined. Germline CDR1 reads SEHNR; CDR2 reads FQNEAQ (reference sequence). This CDR3 region has 15 residues. Trimming cost V 1 base and J 6 bases, with 14 bases left between them. CDR3 loop: CASSLGGPPFDTQYF. The CDR3, as DNA: TGTGCCAGCAGCTTAGGTGGGCCTCCGTTCGATACGCAGTATTTT.

The chain carries TRBV19 and TRBJ1-2; a weak D match, TRBD1 (6 bases). Per the germline V gene, CDR1 is LNHDA and CDR2 is SQIVND (reference sequence). The CDR3 extends over 13 amino acids. Trimming pared 3 bases from V and 4 bases from J, leaving 9 bases between. The CDR3 here is CASSMLDSYGYTF. Here the CDR3 DNA reads TGTGCCAGTAGTATGTTGGACAGCTATGGCTACACCTTC.

The chain joins TRBV19 to TRBJ2-5; D gene uncertain. Trimming shortened V by 5 bases and J by 5 bases, and 12 bases separated the two germline ends. Per the germline V gene, CDR1 is LNHDA and CDR2 is SQIVND (reference sequence). The CDR3 length is 13 residues. This CDR3 is CASSPLPFETQYF. In DNA, the CDR3 is TGTGCCAGTAGTCCCCTCCCCTTCGAGACCCAGTACTTC.

J is TRBJ1-2 and V is TRBV10-3; D call uncertain. Germline-derived CDR1 and CDR2 are ENHRY and SYGVKD. The CDR3 is 13 residues long. V lost 6 bases and J 2 bases, leaving 10 bases between the germline ends. CDR3 DNA: TGTGCCATCAGCGAGACGGAGAACTATGGCTACACCTTC. Its protein product is CAISETENYGYTF.

The chain uses TRBV29-1 and TRBJ2-2; D unclear. Per the germline V gene, CDR1 is SQVTM and CDR2 is ANQGSEA. The CDR3 runs 12 residues. Trimming left V 5 bases short and J 4 bases short, with 8 bases between. This chain's CDR3 is CSVNLRTGELFF. CDR3 sequence (DNA): TGCAGCGTTAATCTGCGCACCGGGGAGCTGTTTTTT.

The chain is built from TRBV4-1 and TRBJ1-2; D unresolved. V lost 6 bases and J 0 bases, leaving 11 bases between the germline ends. The CDR3 is made up of 14 amino acids. The germline gives CDR1 MGHRA, CDR2 YSYEKL. The CDR3 DNA reads TGCGCCAGCAGTCCTAACCCGGCTAACTATGGCTACACCTTC. Its translation is CASSPNPANYGYTF.

The chain has TRBV2 and TRBJ2-1; possibly TRBD1 for D (5 bases). Germline CDR1 is SNHLY and CDR2 is FYNNEI. Trimming took off 5 bases at V and 4 bases at J, with 9 bases between the two ends. This CDR3 has 13 residues. Written as DNA, the CDR3 is TGTGCCAGCAGTACGGACACGTACAATGAGCAGTTCTTC. This encodes CASSTDTYNEQFF.

This chain connects TRBV11-3 to TRBJ2-5; 11 bases match TRBD1. Germline CDR1 is SGHNT and CDR2 is YENEEA. The junction had 11 bases not matched to a gene; V was cut back by 3 bases and J by 2 bases. The CDR3 covers 18 residues. The DNA for the CDR3 is TGTGCCAGCAGCTTTCCCCTGCCGGGACAGGGGGTTCAAGAGACCCAGTACTTC. Protein: CASSFPLPGQGVQETQYF. Using reference TRBV11-3 and TRBJ2-5 for the parts outside the CDR3, the full variable domain is EAGVVQSPRYKIIEKKQPVAFWCNPISGHNTLYWYLQNLGQGPELLIRYENEEAVDDSQLPKDRFSAERLKGVDSTLKIQPAELGDSAVYLCASSFPLPGQGVQETQYFGPGTRLLVL.

The chain joins TRBV27 to TRBJ1-6; D call uncertain. V lost 3 bases, J lost 10 bases, and 7 bases lay in between. There are 12 residues in the CDR3. The V gene's germline CDR1 is MNHEY and CDR2 SMNVEV (reference sequence). CDR3 nucleotides: TGTGCCAGCAGTTTGATTAGCTCACCCCTCCACTTT. Protein sequence: CASSLISSPLHF.

This clone was detected only once. The V gene is TRBV19, the J gene TRBJ2-1, with D unclear. The length of the CDR3 is 14 residues. Looked up from germline, CDR1 is LNHDA and CDR2 is SQIVND (reference sequence). Trimming took 9 bases from V and 0 from J, leaving 12 bases between them. The CDR3 DNA sequence: TGTGCCAGCTCTCCATGGAGCTCCTACAATGAGCAGTTCTTC. Protein product: CASSPWSSYNEQFF.

The chain joins TRBV5-1 to TRBJ2-2; D possibly corresponds to TRBD1 (5 bases). V gave up 2 bases and J gave up 1 base, with 6 bases separating them. Germline-derived CDR1 and CDR2 are SGHRS and YFSETQ. The CDR3 has 14 amino acids. The CDR3 spells CASSFDRNTGELFF. CDR3 in DNA: TGCGCCAGCAGCTTCGACAGGAACACCGGGGAGCTGTTTTTT.

In DNA form, the CDR3 reads TGTGCCAGCTCCGACAGTTTTAACACTGAAGCTTTCTTT. Translation gives CASSDSFNTEAFF. The V and J genes are TRBV18 and TRBJ1-1; tentatively, D is TRBD1 (5 bases). V was trimmed by 6 bases and J by 2 bases, leaving 10 bases between them. This CDR3 has 13 residues. Germline lookup yields CDR1 KGHSH and CDR2 LQKENI.

This clone was seen a single time. V and J are TRBV18 and TRBJ2-3, with 11 positions matching TRBD2. This CDR3 is 15 amino acids long. V trimming: 4 bases; J trimming: 2 bases; junction bases outside the gene matches: 2. Germline V CDR1 and CDR2: KGHSH, LQKENI. CDR3 sequence (DNA): TGTGCCAGCTCACTACTAGCGGGGGACACAGATACGCAGTATTTT. Translated, it gives CASSLLAGDTDTQYF.

This clone was detected only once. This chain links TRBV3-1 (or the pseudogene TRBV3-2) with TRBJ2-7; D remains unclear. The CDR3 is 11 residues long. Germline CDR1 and CDR2: LGHDT and YNNKEL (reference sequence). V was trimmed by 4 bases and J by 1 base, leaving 2 bases between them. CDR3 DNA sequence: TGTGCCAGCAGCCCTTCCTACGAGCAGTACTTC. Its translation is CASSPSYEQYF.

The rearrangement links TRBV30 to TRBJ2-7, with TRBD1 as a possible D gene (6 bases). The CDR3 runs to 14 residues. Germline assignment: CDR1 GTSNPN and CDR2 SVGIG (reference sequence). Trimming cost V 2 bases and J 0 bases, with 11 bases left between them. The CDR3: CAWSTRTVSYEQYF. The CDR3, as DNA: TGTGCCTGGAGTACACGGACAGTCTCCTACGAGCAGTACTTC. The full variable domain, with the rest looked up from reference TRBV30 and TRBJ2-7, is SQTIHQWPATLVQPVGSPLSLECTVEGTSNPNLYWYRQAAGRGLQLLFYSVGIGQISSEVPQNLSASRPQDRQFILSSKKLLLSDSGFYLCAWSTRTVSYEQYFGPGTRLTVT.